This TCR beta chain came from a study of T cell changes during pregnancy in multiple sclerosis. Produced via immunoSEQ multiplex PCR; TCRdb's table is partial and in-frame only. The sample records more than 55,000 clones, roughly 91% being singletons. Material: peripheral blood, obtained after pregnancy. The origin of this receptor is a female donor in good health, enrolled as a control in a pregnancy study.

CDR3 amino acids: CASSLAWGESSYEQYF. The CDR3 DNA reads TGTGCCAGCAGCCTAGCCTGGGGGGAGAGCTCCTACGAGCAGTACTTC. The V gene is TRBV11-3, the J gene TRBJ2-7; a possible D gene is TRBD2 (6 bases). V lost 5 bases and J lost 0, with 17 bases in between. CDR3 length equals 16 residues. The V gene's germline CDR1 is SGHNT and CDR2 YENEEA.